A single sample gave rise to the 25 T cell receptor beta chains below, sequenced in a study of T cells in Graves' hyperthyroidism and ophthalmopathy (dated by TCRdb to 2018 to 2020). Library construction relied on multiplex PCR. Instrument on record: Illumina HiSeq 2000. TCR beta CDR3 regions were amplified from RNA transcripts. The TCR CDR3 was subjected to a first round of RT-PCR using the HTBI primer set and the Qiagen OneStep RT-PCR kit. The raw public data were reprocessed by TCRdb itself: fastp quality trimming at Q25, MiXCR clonotype calling, in-frame beta chains only. Records with the same CDR3 protein are collapsed into one entry carrying the most frequent genes and DNA. Across this sample there are about 580,000 distinct CDR3 sequences, with approximately 14% seen only once. The ten largest clones represent 5.5% to 7.5% of the sample. Sequenced material: blood. These receptors came from a woman aged 25 to 45 with Graves' hyperthyroidism that later progressed to Graves' ophthalmopathy.

This clonotype has just one count. J is TRBJ2-1 and V is TRBV10-3, with TRBD2 identical over 10 bases. The J segment lost 7 bases and the V segment lost 7 bases, leaving 4 bases of the junction unmatched. The V gene's germline CDR1 is ENHRY and CDR2 SYGVKD. The CDR3 extends over 13 amino acids. The CDR3: CAITGLAENEQFF. Here the CDR3 DNA reads TGTGCCATCACCGGACTAGCGGAAAATGAGCAGTTCTTC.

Ten or more counts support this clonotype. The rearrangement joins TRBV30 to TRBJ2-7; perhaps D is TRBD1 or TRBD2 (5 bases each). This CDR3 region has 11 residues. Germline values: CDR1 GTSNPN, CDR2 SVGIG (reference sequence). V dropped 5 bases and J dropped 3 bases, with 8 bases sitting between them. The CDR3 DNA sequence: TGTGCCTGGGGGGACGGCTACGAGCAGTACTTC. Amino acid sequence: CAWGDGYEQYF.

Only a few counts were recorded for this clonotype. V is TRBV7-9 and J is TRBJ1-2; TRBD1 matches at 9 bases. Per the germline V gene, CDR1 is SEHNR and CDR2 is FQNEAQ (reference sequence). V trimming: 3 bases; J trimming: 4 bases; junction bases outside the gene matches: 15. There are 18 residues in the CDR3. CDR3 in DNA: TGTGCCAGCAGCTTGCCATCGGACAGGGGCGCGTATGGCTATGGCTACACCTTC. This gives the protein CASSLPSDRGAYGYGYTF.

As for this clonotype: A much larger clone sits a single nucleotide away, making a read error possible. The genes are TRBV29-1 and TRBJ1-1; D remains ambiguous. The CDR3 is 13 amino acids. The germline gives CDR1 SQVTM, CDR2 ANQGSEA. With 4 bases removed from V and 6 bases from J, the gap between germline ends came to 15 bases. In DNA form, the CDR3 reads TGCAGCGTTGGAAGGCAGGCAAAAGCTGAAGCTTTCTTT. This gives the protein CSVGRQAKAEAFF.

This clonotype was counted at least ten times. The V gene is TRBV5-1, the J gene TRBJ2-7, with TRBD1 matching over 9 bases. The CDR3 covers 14 residues. Trimming cost V 4 bases and J 5 bases; bases outside gene matches: 7. Germline V lookup: CDR1 SGHRS, CDR2 YFSETQ. CDR3 amino acids: CASSLGQGQDEQYF. The CDR3 bases are TGCGCCAGCAGCCTGGGACAGGGACAGGACGAGCAGTACTTC.

This clonotype was detected many times. The chain joins TRBV14 to TRBJ1-6, with TRBD1 matching over 8 bases. Germline CDR1 reads SGHDN; CDR2 reads FVKESK. With 3 bases clipped from V and 10 bases from J, the junction kept 11 bases outside the gene matches. This CDR3 spans 16 amino acids. This chain's CDR3 is CASSQAGTGYRSPLHF. DNA of the CDR3: TGTGCCAGCAGCCAGGCCGGGACAGGATACCGATCACCCCTCCACTTT. The full variable domain, in which reference TRBV14 and TRBJ1-6 provide the parts outside the CDR3, is EAGVTQFPSHSVIEKGQTVTLRCDPISGHDNLYWYRRVMGKEIKFLLHFVKESKQDESGMPNNRFLAERTGGTYSTLKVQPAELEDSGVYFCASSQAGTGYRSPLHFGNGTRLTVT.

Many counts were recorded for this clonotype. The gene calls are TRBV15 and TRBJ1-1, with a weak D call TRBD1 (5 bases). The length of the CDR3 is 16 residues. Germline CDR1 reads LNHNV; CDR2 reads YYDKDF (reference sequence). The V end lost 1 base, the J end lost 4 bases, and 16 bases lay between the germline ends. The CDR3 here is CATSRVVGPGPTEAFF. CDR3 bases: TGTGCCACCAGCAGAGTTGTGGGACCCGGGCCCACTGAAGCTTTCTTT.

In its sample, this clonotype was seen many times. The chain employs TRBV7-2 and TRBJ2-1, with 9 nucleotides matching TRBD2. Germline CDR1 is SGHTA and CDR2 is FQGNSA. This CDR3 contains 15 residues. Unmatched junction bases numbered 11, after V lost 6 bases and J lost 8 bases. The CDR3 region is CASRILAGVHDEQFF. The CDR3 DNA is TGTGCCAGCAGGATATTAGCGGGAGTTCACGATGAGCAGTTCTTC.

The rearrangement links TRBV7-2 to TRBJ1-5, with unresolved D. V was cut by 5 bases and J by 4 bases, with 6 bases left in between. The CDR3 extends over 12 amino acids. Germline CDR1 SGHTA, CDR2 FQGNSA. DNA of the CDR3: TGTGCCAGCAGCGGGAGGAATCAGCCCCAGCATTTT. It codes for CASSGRNQPQHF.

Ten or more counts support this clonotype. V is TRBV6-1 and J is TRBJ1-6; D remains ambiguous. In germline, CDR1 is MNHNS, CDR2 SASEGT. The V and J ends lost 6 bases and 5 bases respectively, with 14 bases between them. CDR3 length: 15 amino acids. CDR3 in DNA: TGTGCCAGCAGCCCGGAGATGCTACATAATTCACCCCTCCACTTT. It encodes CASSPEMLHNSPLHF.

This clonotype was seen ten or more times. V usage is TRBV24-1 and J usage is TRBJ2-1; 9 bases are a match to TRBD2. Trimming removed 2 bases from V and 7 bases from J; junction bases left unmatched: 5. Germline V gene sequence: CDR1 KGHDR, CDR2 SFDVKD. This CDR3 region has 15 residues. CDR3 nucleotides: TGTGCCACCAGTGATTCCCTAGCGGGGCTAAATGAGCAGTTCTTC. Residues: CATSDSLAGLNEQFF.

CDR3 sequence (DNA): TGTGCCAGCACCCTGTGGGAGACTAGCGGGAACGAGCAGTACTTC. Amino acid sequence: CASTLWETSGNEQYF. This sequence joins TRBV5-6 and TRBJ2-7; 11 bases line up with TRBD2. Germline V gives CDR1 SGHDT, CDR2 YYEEEE. This CDR3 has 15 amino acids. V lost 6 bases, J lost 5 bases, and 10 bases stayed unmatched. Drawing the rest from reference TRBV5-6 and TRBJ2-7, the complete variable domain is DAGVTQSPTHLIKTRGQQVTLRCSPKSGHDTVSWYQQALGQGPQFIFQYYEEEERQRGNFPDRFSGHQFPNYSSELNVNALLLGDSALYLCASTLWETSGNEQYFGPGTRLTVT.

The CDR3 sequence: CASTGGAEQFF. In DNA form, the CDR3 reads TGTGCCAGCACAGGTGGAGCTGAGCAGTTCTTC. The rearrangement links TRBV27 to TRBJ2-1; D gene uncertain. Germline values: CDR1 MNHEY, CDR2 SMNVEV (reference sequence). V was cut by 7 bases and J by 9 bases, with 10 bases left in between. CDR3 length: 11 residues.

This chain links TRBV19 with TRBJ2-7, with a tentative D call TRBD1 (5 bases). Trimming pared 0 bases from V and 3 bases from J, leaving 15 bases between. The germline gives CDR1 LNHDA, CDR2 SQIVND (reference sequence). The CDR3 contains 16 residues. The CDR3 sequence is CASSIDTWGGRYEQYF. CDR3 bases: TGTGCCAGTAGTATAGATACTTGGGGCGGACGCTACGAGCAGTACTTC.

In this sample, this clonotype turned up many times. The V and J genes are TRBV12-3 or TRBV12-4 and TRBJ2-4, with 8 bases that match TRBD1. Trimming cost V 6 bases and J 14 bases; bases outside gene matches: 12. CDR3 length: 13 residues. CDR3: CASSPGRTGSEYF. Written as DNA, the CDR3 is TGTGCCAGCAGCCCTGGGCGGACAGGGTCGGAGTACTTC.

This clonotype was recorded at least ten times. At one end, the junction sequence differs from germline, possibly due to a read error. The chain couples TRBV2 to TRBJ1-5; 9 bases fit TRBD1. This CDR3 is built from 12 residues. Per germline, CDR1 SNHLY and CDR2 FYNNEI. The CDR3 is CASRGTGSPRHF. In DNA form, the CDR3 reads TGTGCCAGCAGAGGGACAGGGTCCCCCCGGCATTTT. Supplemented by reference TRBV2 and TRBJ1-5, the full variable domain reads EPEVTQTPSHQVTQMGQEVILRCVPISNHLYFYWYRQILGQKVEFLVSFYNNEISEKSEIFDDQFSVERPDGSNFTLKIRSTKLEDSAMYFCASRGTGSPRHFGDGTRLSIL.

This clonotype was seen at least ten times. The V call is TRBV2, the J call TRBJ1-1; no firm D call. Trimming took off 7 bases at V and 1 base at J, with 13 bases between the two ends. There are 14 residues in the CDR3. Germline CDR1 SNHLY, CDR2 FYNNEI. CDR3 bases: TGTGCCAGCACCCTAGACAAACCGAACACTGAAGCTTTCTTT. Translation gives CASTLDKPNTEAFF.

The genes are TRBV12-3 or TRBV12-4 and TRBJ2-2, with D possibly called TRBD1 or TRBD2 (5 bases each). There are 16 residues in the CDR3. V was pared by 2 bases and J by 0 bases, with 10 bases between. The CDR3 is CASSLSGTTNTGELFF. The CDR3 DNA reads TGTGCCAGCAGTTTATCCGGGACCACGAACACCGGGGAGCTGTTTTTT.

This chain connects TRBV30 to TRBJ1-3; D call uncertain. The V and J ends lost 5 bases and 2 bases respectively, with 16 bases between them. Germline V gives CDR1 GTSNPN, CDR2 SVGIG (reference sequence). This CDR3 contains 15 residues. The CDR3, as DNA: TGTGCCTGGGGCCTTATGTTTGGAGCTGGAAACACCATATATTTT. Amino acids: CAWGLMFGAGNTIYF. Complete variable domain (other parts from reference TRBV30 and TRBJ1-3): SQTIHQWPATLVQPVGSPLSLECTVEGTSNPNLYWYRQAAGRGLQLLFYSVGIGQISSEVPQNLSASRPQDRQFILSSKKLLLSDSGFYLCAWGLMFGAGNTIYFGEGSWLTVV.

This clonotype turned up a few times. This chain links TRBV27 with TRBJ2-4; TRBD2 is a possible D gene (5 bases). Germline V gives CDR1 MNHEY, CDR2 SMNVEV (reference sequence). This CDR3 region has 15 residues. V dropped 8 bases and J dropped 0 bases, with 14 bases sitting between them. The CDR3 nucleotides are TGTGCCAGCTGCCCGCAAGCGGAAGCCAAAAACATTCAGTACTTC. Protein product: CASCPQAEAKNIQYF.

Comments on this clonotype: The junction does not match germline at one end; this may be a read error. The V gene is TRBV28, the J gene TRBJ2-4; 7 nucleotides line up with TRBD2. Germline CDR1 is MDHEN and CDR2 is SYDVKM. There are 13 residues in the CDR3. The CDR3 protein is CAAGRLAKSIQYF. CDR3 in DNA: TGTGCCGCCGGTCGACTAGCCAAAAGCATTCAGTACTTC.

This clonotype was detected ten times or more. The chain employs TRBV7-8 and TRBJ1-1, with a possible D match to TRBD1 (6 bases). The germline CDR1 and CDR2 sequences are SGHVS and FQNEAQ. The CDR3 loop spans 17 amino acids. The V end lost 8 bases, the J end lost 2 bases, and 24 bases lay between the germline ends. The CDR3 coding sequence is TGTGCCAGCGACTCATGGGGGCGCAAGGGAGGTAACACTGAAGCTTTCTTT. It translates to CASDSWGRKGGNTEAFF.

At least ten counts were recorded for this clonotype. V is TRBV2 and J is TRBJ2-2, with D hard to call. Per germline, CDR1 SNHLY and CDR2 FYNNEI. CDR3 size: 11 residues. V was cut by 10 bases and J by 7 bases, with 10 bases left in between. CDR3 residues: CANRVNGELFF. The CDR3 nucleotides read TGTGCCAACCGGGTTAACGGGGAGCTGTTTTTT.

This clonotype was detected ten times or more. The V call is TRBV7-2, the J call TRBJ2-7, with TRBD2 matching 12 bases. The junction had 4 bases not matched to a gene; V was cut back by 5 bases and J by 2 bases. There are 15 residues in the CDR3. Per germline, CDR1 SGHTA and CDR2 FQGNSA. CDR3 DNA: TGTGCCAGCAGCCAGCTAGCGGGAGGGCCCTACGAGCAGTACTTC. This encodes CASSQLAGGPYEQYF.

This clonotype was seen at least ten times. The rearrangement uses TRBV7-8 and TRBJ2-1, with TRBD2 matching over 10 bases. After removal of 0 bases from V and 4 bases from J, the junction contained 9 bases not matched to a gene. Germline CDR1 and CDR2: SGHVS and FQNEAQ. This CDR3 contains 18 residues. In DNA, the CDR3 is TGTGCCAGCAGCTTAGCGGTAGGGGAGACTAGCGGGTACAATGAGCAGTTCTTC. This codes for CASSLAVGETSGYNEQFF.